This T cell receptor (beta chain) was documented in a study of shared clonotypes between healthy human individuals. Study conclusions and caveats: Shared across a handful of donors were 4% to 5% of the naive CD4 clonotypes.

Recent vaccinations or acute infections were absent in the healthy HIV-negative adult donors. Adults of Caucasian background living in Nashville, Tennessee made up all donors. Clones were read by immunoSEQ multiplex PCR, and TCRdb kept only the in-frame ones, dropping some. The sample includes roughly 410,000 clones, approximately 96% of them seen just once. The length of the CDR3 is 11 residues. Germline V gene lookup returns CDR1 MDHEN and CDR2 SYDVKM. V lost 3 bases to trimming and J lost 2 bases, with 1 base between them. This clone showed up just a few times. What it binds is not known. The same CDR3 also results from other DNA sequences found in this sample.

Sequencing was done on a sample of memory CD8+ T cells sorted from blood. The subset here: CD45RO+ cells pooled with CCR7-negative TemRA cells. The receptor was isolated from a man between 25 and 39 years old in good health. The chain combines TRBV28 with TRBJ1-2; the D is unclear. The CDR3 region is CASSFNYGYTF. In DNA, the CDR3 is TGTGCCAGCAGTTTCAACTATGGCTACACCTTC.